Following are 19 T cell receptor beta chains from one sample sequenced in a study of CD8 T cells in ankylosing spondylitis. Findings and limits, study-wide: Seven to nine highly homologous variants formed a TCR beta motif that appeared characteristic of ankylosing spondylitis blood.

TCRdb used MiXCR to reprocess the 5' RACE reads, holding one entry per CDR3 protein. The top ten hold 15% to 20% of the sample, which has roughly 700,000 distinct CDR3 sequences, under 20% seen once. For these receptors, no antigen is known. The sequenced material came from blood, either unsorted or a sorted T cell fraction (not recorded which). These receptors were obtained from a male donor with ankylosing spondylitis.

This clonotype was counted between two and nine times. This chain joins TRBV4-1 and TRBJ2-5; TRBD1 is a possible D gene (6 bases). CDR3 length: 15 residues. The V end lost 0 bases, the J end lost 4 bases, and 12 bases lay between the germline ends. Germline lookup yields CDR1 MGHRA and CDR2 YSYEKL. This CDR3 reads CASSQDRAGAETQYF. The CDR3 DNA reads TGCGCCAGCAGCCAAGATCGGGCAGGGGCAGAGACCCAGTACTTC.

This clonotype has just a few counts. The CDR3 DNA reads as TGCGCCAGCAGCGAACAGGGAGGGGGAGAGACCCAGTACTTC. Encoded protein: CASSEQGGGETQYF. The genes are TRBV5-1 and TRBJ2-5, with a tentative D call TRBD2 (7 bases). Trimming took 4 bases from V and 4 from J, leaving 14 bases between them. The CDR3 length is 14 residues. Germline V gene sequence: CDR1 SGHRS, CDR2 YFSETQ. The full variable domain, with the rest looked up from reference TRBV5-1 and TRBJ2-5, is KAGVTQTPRYLIKTRGQQVTLSCSPISGHRSVSWYQQTPGQGLQFLFEYFSETQRNKGNFPGRFSGRQFSNSRSEMNVSTLELGDSALYLCASSEQGGGETQYFGPGTRLLVL.

This clonotype occurred many times. V gene TRBV6-5 combines with J gene TRBJ2-1, with no clear D. Trimming removed 1 base from V and 7 bases from J, with 14 bases in between. Germline V gene sequence: CDR1 MNHEY, CDR2 SVGAGI. CDR3 length equals 15 residues. The DNA for the CDR3 is TGTGCCAGCAGTTACTTTGACGCACCGCGGAATGAGCAGTTCTTC. Amino acids: CASSYFDAPRNEQFF.

The chain joins TRBV7-2 to TRBJ1-3, with 11 bases matching TRBD1. The CDR3 extends over 14 amino acids. Germline V gene lookup returns CDR1 SGHTA and CDR2 FQGNSA. V lost 5 bases to trimming and J lost 7 bases; unmatched junction nucleotides: 4. The CDR3 sequence is CASSPDRGRNTIYF. CDR3 nucleotide sequence: TGTGCCAGCAGCCCGGACAGGGGGCGGAACACCATATATTTT.

The chain joins TRBV5-1 to TRBJ2-2; D is uncertain. The CDR3 runs 14 residues. The germline V and J ends were trimmed by 3 bases and 3 bases, with 9 bases remaining between them. Germline values: CDR1 SGHRS, CDR2 YFSETQ. The CDR3 DNA sequence: TGCGCCAGCAGCTCCCGGCTGGACACCGGGGAGCTGTTTTTT. Amino acid sequence: CASSSRLDTGELFF. The variable domain in full, with the rest retrieved from reference TRBV5-1 and TRBJ2-2, is KAGVTQTPRYLIKTRGQQVTLSCSPISGHRSVSWYQQTPGQGLQFLFEYFSETQRNKGNFPGRFSGRQFSNSRSEMNVSTLELGDSALYLCASSSRLDTGELFFGEGSRLTVL.

In its sample, this clonotype was seen many times. The rearrangement uses TRBV12-3 or TRBV12-4 and TRBJ2-7; 13 bases map to TRBD2. V lost 6 bases to trimming and J lost 1 base; unmatched junction nucleotides: 3. This CDR3 contains 15 residues. The CDR3 nucleotides are TGTGCCAGCAGGCCGGGACTAGCGGGATCCTACGAGCAGTACTTC. Protein: CASRPGLAGSYEQYF.

This clonotype was seen ten or more times. The J gene is TRBJ1-5, the V gene TRBV6-5, with a possible D match to TRBD1 (6 bases). The V and J ends lost 8 bases and 2 bases respectively, with 13 bases between them. The germline V gene has CDR1 MNHEY and CDR2 SVGAGI. This CDR3 contains 14 residues. For the CDR3, the DNA is TGTGCCAGCGCTTACAGGGTAGGCAATCAGCCCCAGCATTTT. Translated, it gives CASAYRVGNQPQHF.

The chain has TRBV5-6 and TRBJ1-1; the D is unclear. The CDR3 covers 13 residues. The V end lost 0 bases, the J end lost 4 bases, and 7 bases lay between the germline ends. Germline V gene lookup returns CDR1 SGHDT and CDR2 YYEEEE. CDR3 in amino acids: CASSLAAVTEAFF. For the CDR3, the DNA is TGTGCCAGCAGCTTGGCAGCCGTCACTGAAGCTTTCTTT.

The sample holds a few counts of this clonotype. J is TRBJ2-1 and V is TRBV5-1; the match to TRBD2 covers 7 bases. CDR1 and CDR2 from the germline V gene are SGHRS and YFSETQ. This CDR3 spans 17 amino acids. V lost 3 bases and J lost 2; bases outside the gene matches: 11. The CDR3 nucleotides are TGCGCCAGCAGCTCGGGGTCGGGGAGGGCCCCCTACAATGAGCAGTTCTTC. Amino acid sequence: CASSSGSGRAPYNEQFF.

This clonotype was seen a handful of times. This chain connects TRBV6-5 to TRBJ2-7; possible D gene TRBD2, 6 bases. Trimming removed 0 bases from V and 0 bases from J, with 9 bases in between. Germline CDR1 reads MNHEY; CDR2 reads SVGAGI. CDR3 length: 15 residues. The CDR3 spells CASSYSASASYEQYF. The DNA of the CDR3 is TGTGCCAGCAGTTACTCGGCTAGCGCCTCCTACGAGCAGTACTTC.

This clonotype turned up a few times. This rearrangement joins TRBV5-1 to TRBJ2-1, with 12 nucleotides matching TRBD2. CDR3 length: 17 amino acids. V shed 3 bases, J shed 0 bases, and the junction held 4 bases outside the gene matches. Germline-derived CDR1 and CDR2 are SGHRS and YFSETQ. The CDR3 nucleotides are TGCGCCAGCAGCTCCGGACTAGCGGGGTACTCCTACAATGAGCAGTTCTTC. Amino acid sequence: CASSSGLAGYSYNEQFF.

The table lists this clonotype with a few counts. The genes are TRBV9 and TRBJ2-1; D gene ambiguous. V lost 2 bases to trimming and J lost 6 bases, with 18 bases between them. The V gene's germline CDR1 is SGDLS and CDR2 YYNGEE. This CDR3 has 16 residues. The CDR3 sequence is CASSVSSSTFSNEQFF. CDR3 nucleotides: TGTGCCAGCAGCGTCAGCTCGTCCACTTTCTCCAATGAGCAGTTCTTC.

This clonotype showed up just a few times. The CDR3 bases are TGTGCCATCAAAACCGGGACAGGGGGAGACGAGCAGTACTTC. Its translation: CAIKTGTGGDEQYF. The gene calls are TRBV10-3 and TRBJ2-7, with 11 positions matching TRBD1. The CDR3 runs to 14 residues. Germline V gene sequence: CDR1 ENHRY, CDR2 SYGVKD. V lost 7 bases, J lost 5 bases, and 7 bases stayed unmatched.

This clonotype was detected only a few times. The rearrangement joins TRBV4-3 to TRBJ2-2; D possibly matches TRBD1 or TRBD2 (6 bases each). The CDR3 loop spans 16 amino acids. Trimming pared 0 bases from V and 7 bases from J, leaving 15 bases between. Germline V gene sequence: CDR1 LGHNA, CDR2 YSLEER. CDR3 residues: CASSQDVGGGSGELFF. The CDR3 DNA reads TGCGCCAGCAGCCAAGACGTGGGGGGCGGTAGCGGGGAGCTGTTTTTT.

V is TRBV20-1 and J is TRBJ2-7, with TRBD1 matching over 10 bases. J lost 1 base, V lost 1 base, and 7 bases had no gene match. Germline V gives CDR1 DFQATT, CDR2 SNEGSKA (reference sequence). The CDR3 length is 16 residues. CDR3 DNA sequence: TGCAGTGCTAGAGGACCCGGGACAGGGGTTTCCTACGAGCAGTACTTC. It is translated as CSARGPGTGVSYEQYF.

This rearrangement joins TRBV5-1 to TRBJ2-1, with D perhaps TRBD1 or TRBD2 (7 bases each). The germline gives CDR1 SGHRS, CDR2 YFSETQ. Trimming shortened V by 4 bases and J by 7 bases, and 12 bases separated the two germline ends. The CDR3 length is 13 residues. CDR3 bases: TGCGCCAGCAGCAATCAGGGGGGGAATGAGCAGTTCTTC. Its translation: CASSNQGGNEQFF.

The CDR3 reads CATSDFPRREQYF. CDR3 nucleotides: TGTGCCACCAGTGATTTCCCCAGGCGGGAGCAGTACTTC. The chain employs TRBV24-1 and TRBJ2-7, with D hard to call. This CDR3 is built from 13 residues. Germline CDR1 reads KGHDR; CDR2 reads SFDVKD. Trimming pared 1 base from V and 7 bases from J, leaving 10 bases between.

CDR3 sequence: CAISAGTSGSTDTQYF. The CDR3 nucleotides read TGTGCCATCAGTGCCGGGACTAGCGGGTCCACAGATACGCAGTATTTT. The J gene is TRBJ2-3, the V gene TRBV10-3; 12 bases fit TRBD2. V was clipped by 4 bases and J by 2 bases; unmatched bases: 4. The CDR3 has 16 residues. The germline V gene has CDR1 ENHRY and CDR2 SYGVKD.

The sample holds a few counts of this clonotype. The CDR3 nucleotides are TGCAGCGTTGAGGGTCAGGGGTTTCGCGAGCAGTACTTC. It is translated as CSVEGQGFREQYF. The chain uses TRBV29-1 and TRBJ2-7; the D gene is possibly TRBD1 (6 bases). This CDR3 is 13 amino acids long. Germline CDR1 reads SQVTM; CDR2 reads ANQGSEA. Deletions cut 3 bases from V and 6 bases from J, with 15 bases between.